One sample yielded the 27 T cell receptor beta chains listed below, sequenced in a study of early T cells in non-severe SARS-CoV-2 infection. TCRdb reprocessed the 5' RACE reads with MiXCR, giving one entry per CDR3 protein. The sample yields about 40,000 distinct CDR3 sequences, over 3.5% seen once. The sequenced sample was whole blood. The source of these receptors is an adult who was a healthcare worker with PCR-confirmed SARS-CoV-2 infection or an uninfected control (not recorded which).

This clonotype was seen repeatedly, ten times or more. This rearrangement joins TRBV20-1 to TRBJ2-3; 8 nucleotides agree with TRBD2. V was clipped by 1 base and J by 2 bases; unmatched bases: 8. The CDR3 is 16 amino acids. Germline CDR1 and CDR2: DFQATT and SNEGSKA (reference sequence). The CDR3 here is CSARVTGGPNTDTQYF. CDR3 DNA: TGCAGTGCTAGAGTGACGGGAGGGCCTAACACAGATACGCAGTATTTT.

The table lists this clonotype with a few counts. The genes are TRBV12-3 or TRBV12-4 and TRBJ1-1, with 8 positions matching TRBD1. This CDR3 is 17 amino acids long. V shed 7 bases, J shed 1 base, and the junction held 14 bases outside the gene matches. CDR3 bases: TGTGCCAGCACCCTAGACAGGGGAGGGTTGGGGAACACTGAAGCTTTCTTT. This codes for CASTLDRGGLGNTEAFF.

The V call is TRBV5-6, the J call TRBJ2-1, with D possibly matching TRBD2 (6 bases). Trimming left V 6 bases short and J 0 bases short, with 16 bases between. This CDR3 has 16 amino acids. Germline V gene lookup returns CDR1 SGHDT and CDR2 YYEEEE. The CDR3 reads CASIFLAQSSYNEQFF. The DNA for the CDR3 is TGTGCCAGCATTTTCCTAGCGCAGAGCTCCTACAATGAGCAGTTCTTC.

In its sample, this clonotype was seen a few times. The chain recombines TRBV6-6 with TRBJ1-1; maybe TRBD1 (6 bases). Germline V CDR1 and CDR2: MNHNY, SVGAGI (reference sequence). Trimming shortened V by 8 bases and J by 5 bases, and 24 bases separated the two germline ends. The CDR3 consists of 16 residues. CDR3 DNA sequence: TGTGCCAGCCTAAGGGGGAGTTGGGATGTGGGGACTGAAGCTTTCTTT. It specifies CASLRGSWDVGTEAFF.

This clonotype was counted at least ten times. The chain joins TRBV5-1 to TRBJ1-1; tentative D call: TRBD1 (6 bases). The CDR3 runs 14 residues. The germline V and J ends were trimmed by 4 bases and 1 base, with 11 bases remaining between them. CDR1 is SGHRS, CDR2 YFSETQ, per germline. The CDR3 loop is CASSPGQQNTEAFF. The CDR3 nucleotides read TGCGCCAGCAGCCCGGGACAACAGAACACTGAAGCTTTCTTT. The entire variable domain, with the rest obtained from reference TRBV5-1 and TRBJ1-1, is as follows: KAGVTQTPRYLIKTRGQQVTLSCSPISGHRSVSWYQQTPGQGLQFLFEYFSETQRNKGNFPGRFSGRQFSNSRSEMNVSTLELGDSALYLCASSPGQQNTEAFFGQGTRLTVV.

This clonotype came up many times. The chain employs TRBV20-1 and TRBJ1-2; D unresolved. Trimming left V 3 bases short and J 9 bases short, with 14 bases between. CDR1 and CDR2 from the germline V gene are DFQATT and SNEGSKA (reference sequence). The CDR3 length is 12 residues. The CDR3 loop reads CSASGGYPSYTF. The CDR3 DNA reads as TGCAGTGCTAGTGGCGGATACCCAAGCTACACCTTC.

This clonotype was picked up many times. The rearrangement joins TRBV20-1 to TRBJ2-1; D not resolved. The CDR3 extends over 12 amino acids. Germline CDR1 and CDR2: DFQATT and SNEGSKA (reference sequence). Trimming cost V 4 bases and J 7 bases, with 11 bases left between them. The CDR3 DNA sequence: TGCAGTGCTAACCGGCCTAAAAATGAGCAGTTCTTC. Its protein product is CSANRPKNEQFF.

This clonotype has only a few counts. The chain carries TRBV7-9 and TRBJ2-2; maybe TRBD1 (5 bases). Germline V gives CDR1 SEHNR, CDR2 FQNEAQ (reference sequence). CDR3 length: 15 residues. Trimming removed 7 bases from V and 4 bases from J, with 16 bases in between. CDR3 in DNA: TGTGCCAGCACAAACCGGACATCACTCACCGGGGAGCTGTTTTTT. This gives the protein CASTNRTSLTGELFF.

This clonotype was found many times. The gene calls are TRBV4-1 and TRBJ1-6; TRBD1 matches 7 bases. CDR3 length: 15 residues. Germline values: CDR1 MGHRA, CDR2 YSYEKL. Trimming took 4 bases from V and 5 from J; bases not matched to a gene: 5. This CDR3 is CASSPGTVNNSPLHF. In DNA form, the CDR3 reads TGCGCCAGCAGCCCTGGGACAGTGAATAATTCACCCCTCCACTTT.

This clonotype was seen at least ten times. This chain uses TRBV18 with TRBJ1-6; unclear D gene. This CDR3 spans 13 amino acids. Germline CDR1 is KGHSH and CDR2 is LQKENI. Trimming cost V 2 bases and J 10 bases, with 9 bases left between them. This chain's CDR3 is CASSPGDPSPLHF. The CDR3 region has the DNA TGTGCCAGCTCACCAGGCGATCCCTCACCCCTCCACTTT.

This clonotype has more than one count but fewer than ten. This chain links TRBV12-3 or TRBV12-4 with TRBJ1-1; maybe TRBD1 (5 bases). CDR3 length: 14 amino acids. V shed 2 bases and J shed 5 bases, with 12 bases lying between them. CDR3: CASSLRGDLTEAFF. The CDR3 bases are TGTGCCAGCAGTTTAAGGGGCGACTTGACTGAAGCTTTCTTT.

With respect to this clonotype: Just one base apart from a much larger clone, this may be a read error. The chain links TRBV2 to TRBJ1-1; maybe TRBD1 (5 bases). Looked up from germline, CDR1 is SNHLY and CDR2 is FYNNEI. This CDR3 has 14 amino acids. The V end lost 6 bases, the J end lost 8 bases, and 19 bases lay between the germline ends. The CDR3 DNA is TGTGCCAGCAGACCCTCGGTCGGCGGGGCCGAAGCTTTCTTT. It encodes CASRPSVGGAEAFF.

This clonotype was observed at least ten times. The chain couples TRBV5-4 to TRBJ1-2, with TRBD1 identical over 7 bases. Germline V CDR1 and CDR2: SGHNT, YYREEE (reference sequence). With V trimmed by 0 bases and J by 8 bases, 13 bases remained unmatched. This CDR3 is built from 16 residues. In nucleotides, the CDR3 is TGTGCCAGCAGCTTGGGACAGGGCGTTTCTTTGGACGGCTACACCTTC. Translation gives CASSLGQGVSLDGYTF.

This clonotype showed up many times. The genes are TRBV6-1 and TRBJ2-7; unclear D gene. The CDR3 is made up of 13 amino acids. Trimming took off 6 bases at V and 3 bases at J, with 12 bases between the two ends. In germline, CDR1 is MNHNS, CDR2 SASEGT. The CDR3 nucleotides are TGTGCCAGCAGACGAGCCCCGGACTACGAGCAGTACTTC. It codes for CASRRAPDYEQYF.

This clonotype came up many times. The V and J genes are TRBV18 and TRBJ2-1, with D possibly being TRBD1 or TRBD2 (6 bases each). CDR1 KGHSH and CDR2 LQKENI come from the germline V gene. V gave up 5 bases and J gave up 6 bases, with 17 bases separating them. The CDR3 covers 15 residues. CDR3 nucleotides: TGTGCCAGCTCAAAAGGGGGACTCGACGCCAATGAGCAGTTCTTC. Protein sequence: CASSKGGLDANEQFF.

This clonotype was seen a few times. This chain joins TRBV7-9 and TRBJ1-2, with D unclear. CDR1 is SEHNR, CDR2 FQNEAQ, per germline (reference sequence). This CDR3 has 15 residues. V was pared by 1 base and J by 0 bases, with 9 bases between. Written as DNA, the CDR3 is TGTGCCAGCAGCTTAGGGGTGGCCGCTAACTATGGCTACACCTTC. This gives the protein CASSLGVAANYGYTF.

This clonotype was recorded many times. The J gene is TRBJ1-2, the V gene TRBV3-1, with D perhaps TRBD1 (5 bases). The V and J ends lost 8 bases and 4 bases respectively, with 17 bases between them. The CDR3 sequence is 14 residues long. The V gene's germline CDR1 is LGHDT and CDR2 YNNKEL (reference sequence). The CDR3 sequence: CASGYEGIVYGYTF. The CDR3, as DNA: TGTGCCAGCGGATATGAGGGGATAGTCTATGGCTACACCTTC.

This clonotype came up a few times. The V call is TRBV24-1, the J call TRBJ1-2, with TRBD1 as a possible D gene (5 bases). CDR3 size: 16 residues. Deletions cut 3 bases from V and 5 bases from J, with 18 bases between. From germline, CDR1 is KGHDR and CDR2 SFDVKD. The chain's CDR3 is CATSDGAVGRGYGYTF. In DNA, the CDR3 is TGTGCCACCAGTGATGGGGCCGTGGGACGGGGATATGGCTACACCTTC.

The CDR3, as DNA: TGTGCCAGCAGCTTATACCCGCCGGGGGGTCCCTACGAGCAGTACTTC. This gives the protein CASSLYPPGGPYEQYF. The chain is built from TRBV7-9 and TRBJ2-7; 7 nucleotides match TRBD2. With 2 bases clipped from V and 2 bases from J, the junction kept 9 bases outside the gene matches. In germline, CDR1 is SEHNR, CDR2 FQNEAQ (reference sequence). The CDR3 sequence is 16 residues long.

This clonotype was counted many times. The chain uses TRBV13 and TRBJ1-2; D gene unclear. The V end was cut by 5 bases, the J end by 2 bases, with 12 bases between. This CDR3 comprises 14 residues. Looked up from germline, CDR1 is PRHDT and CDR2 is FYEKMQ (reference sequence). The CDR3 nucleotides read TGTGCCAGCAGCCTTGGGCCGGGAAACTATGGCTACACCTTC. It yields the protein CASSLGPGNYGYTF.

This rearrangement joins TRBV4-2 to TRBJ2-2, with D possibly TRBD2 on 6 matching bases. Trimming shortened V by 6 bases and J by 1 base, and 12 bases separated the two germline ends. Per germline, CDR1 LGHNA and CDR2 YNFKEQ. The CDR3 runs 15 residues. CDR3 region: CASRPQGLNTGELFF. DNA for the CDR3: TGTGCCAGCAGGCCCCAGGGACTGAACACCGGGGAGCTGTTTTTT.

This clonotype was recorded a few times. The genes are TRBV7-8 and TRBJ2-3; TRBD2 agrees at 8 bases. Germline V gene data show CDR1 as SGHVS and CDR2 as FQNEAQ. V was pared by 1 base and J by 5 bases, with 5 bases of the junction left unmatched. The CDR3 covers 15 residues. The CDR3 coding sequence is TGTGCCAGCAGCTTAGACGGGAGGGCGCGAGATACGCAGTATTTT. This sequence encodes CASSLDGRARDTQYF.

This clonotype was counted a few times. The rearrangement uses TRBV27 and TRBJ2-4; D possibly uses TRBD1 or TRBD2 (7 bases each). Germline assignment: CDR1 MNHEY and CDR2 SMNVEV (reference sequence). CDR3 length: 15 residues. With 4 bases removed from V and 10 bases from J, the gap between germline ends came to 20 bases. The CDR3 nucleotides read TGTGCCAGCAGTTCGGGGGAGGGGGCGAGGATTATTCAGTACTTC. Its translation: CASSSGEGARIIQYF.

This clonotype was counted a few times. The chain recombines TRBV7-9 with TRBJ2-5; 7 bases are a match to TRBD2. The CDR3 has 17 residues. Germline V gene lookup returns CDR1 SEHNR and CDR2 FQNEAQ (reference sequence). The J segment lost 1 base and the V segment lost 2 bases, leaving 10 bases of the junction unmatched. CDR3 nucleotide sequence: TGTGCCAGCAGCTTAATCGTCAAGAGCGGGGCCCAAGAGACCCAGTACTTC. Encoded protein: CASSLIVKSGAQETQYF.

There are a few counts of this clonotype. This chain links TRBV6-5 with TRBJ2-3; 10 bases match TRBD1. V dropped 5 bases and J dropped 4; count of bases not matched to a gene: 6. CDR3 length equals 15 residues. CDR1 is MNHEY, CDR2 SVGAGI, per germline. The chain's CDR3 is CASSTGQGGADTQYF. CDR3 DNA: TGTGCCAGCAGTACCGGACAGGGGGGAGCAGATACGCAGTATTTT.

This clonotype was detected many times. The genes are TRBV7-2 and TRBJ2-1; no clear D gene. The CDR3 contains 14 residues. The germline V gene encodes CDR1 SGHTA and CDR2 FQGNSA. V was clipped by 5 bases and J by 10 bases, with 18 bases between them. CDR3 nucleotides: TGTGCCAGCAGCGCTCTGACTCCTTCCGAGGAGCAGTTCTTC. It encodes CASSALTPSEEQFF.

This clonotype occurred many times. The rearrangement joins TRBV7-2 to TRBJ1-3; no definite D call. The ends were cut back, 1 base at V and 6 bases at J, with 10 bases in the middle. The CDR3 runs to 14 residues. Germline V gives CDR1 SGHTA, CDR2 FQGNSA. CDR3 sequence (DNA): TGTGCCAGCAGCTTAGTAGACCGAGAAAACACCATATATTTT. Protein sequence: CASSLVDRENTIYF.